The T cell receptor beta chain described here comes from a study of blood T cell repertoires in COVID-19. Study as a whole: Sources were T cells, B-cell-depleted T cells, or PBMCs; the material itself was cDNA or gDNA.

Using immunoSEQ multiplex PCR, the repertoire was profiled, and TCRdb retains in-frame clones only, with some absent. In the table there are around 190,000 clones, around 86% of which are singletons. This sequence originates from a man in his forties with acute COVID-19. Sequencing input: PBMCs or T cells enriched from blood (not recorded which).

The CDR3 DNA follows: TGTGCCAGCAGCTCCCAAGCGGGACAGGGTACCGGCGGCTACACCTTC. This gives the protein CASSSQAGQGTGGYTF. The rearrangement uses TRBV11-1 and TRBJ1-2; TRBD1 matches at 9 bases. The CDR3 is 16 residues long. Germline CDR1 is SGHAT and CDR2 is FQDESV (reference sequence). J gave up 8 bases and V 4 bases, and 14 bases lay outside the gene matches.